This TCR beta chain originates from a study of shared clonotypes between healthy human individuals. The assay was carried out at the deep level. Replicate PCRs run on sorted subsets employed roughly 180 ng DNA, approximately 30,000 T cell genomes. Using immunoSEQ multiplex PCR, the repertoire was profiled, and TCRdb retains in-frame clones only, with some absent. The repertoire holds hundreds of thousands of clones, around two thirds seen once, with approximately 10% in the top ten. The TCR sequence derives from a man in his thirties or forties in good health. Sequencing was done on a sample of memory CD4+ T cells sorted from blood. Noted subset: CD45RA-negative fraction.

This CDR3 is CASSLPGTGNEQFF. For the CDR3, the DNA is TGCGCCAGCAGCTTGCCCGGGACAGGGAATGAGCAGTTCTTC. The chain uses TRBV5-1 and TRBJ2-1; the match to TRBD1 covers 9 bases. The germline V gene encodes CDR1 SGHRS and CDR2 YFSETQ. V was pared by 1 base and J by 7 bases, with 3 bases of the junction left unmatched. This CDR3 region has 14 residues.